The T cell receptor (beta chain) under discussion was sequenced for a study of T cells after yellow fever vaccination. Study outcomes and limitations: In post-booster samples, most primary-vaccination clones reappeared (just under 98% CD4, about 91% CD8). Relatively few clonotypes were ones that appeared in both CD4 and CD8 compartments. The secondary response showed a weaker magnitude and a faster peak, day 5 versus 15.

TCRdb re-derived calls from the 5' RACE reads in MiXCR, one entry per CDR3 protein. Of some 300,000 distinct CDR3 sequences detected, about 11% appear once; the ten largest clones hold about 3.5%. This clonotype was detected many times. Its antigen remains unknown. V was shortened by 0 bases and J by 7 bases, with 22 bases between the two germline ends. The germline V gene has CDR1 MNHEY and CDR2 SVGAGI. The CDR3 consists of 18 residues. V is TRBV6-5 and J is TRBJ2-1; D not resolved. The material sequenced was CD4+ T cells sorted from PBMCs, taken 45 days after the yellow fever booster vaccination. The receptor comes from a young man who received the YFV17D yellow fever vaccine. The CDR3 sequence: CASSYSKYAATYGNEQFF. CDR3 DNA sequence: TGTGCCAGCAGTTACTCGAAATATGCGGCTACCTATGGAAATGAGCAGTTCTTC.